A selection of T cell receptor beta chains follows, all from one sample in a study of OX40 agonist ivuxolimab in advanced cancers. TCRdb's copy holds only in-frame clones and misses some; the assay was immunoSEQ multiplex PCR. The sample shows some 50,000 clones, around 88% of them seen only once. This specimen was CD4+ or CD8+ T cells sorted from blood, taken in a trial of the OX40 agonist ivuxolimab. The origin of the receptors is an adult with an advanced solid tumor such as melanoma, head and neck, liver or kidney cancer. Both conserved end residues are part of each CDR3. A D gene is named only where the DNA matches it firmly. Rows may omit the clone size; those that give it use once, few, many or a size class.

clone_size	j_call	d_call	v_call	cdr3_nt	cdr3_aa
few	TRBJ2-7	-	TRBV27	TGTGCCAGCAGTTTTGTGTGGGGAGAGCAGTACTTC	CASSFVWGEQYF
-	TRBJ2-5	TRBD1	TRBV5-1	TGCGCCAGCAGCTTGACCCCGGGACAGGGCCGAGAGACCCAGTACTTC	CASSLTPGQGRETQYF
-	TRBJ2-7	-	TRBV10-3	TGTGCCATCAGTGATAGGACTATCATCTTATCCTACGAGCAGTACTTC	CAISDRTIILSYEQYF
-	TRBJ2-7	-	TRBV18	TGTGCCAGCTCACCGTACCGGGACACCACCTACGAGCAGTACTTC	CASSPYRDTTYEQYF
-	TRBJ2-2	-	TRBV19	TGTGCCAGTAGTATTGAGGACAGGCGACTAGTTAATACCGGGGAGCTGTTTTTT	CASSIEDRRLVNTGELFF
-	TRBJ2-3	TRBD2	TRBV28	TGTGCCAGCAGTCGACTAGCGGGGAGCACATATACGCAGTATTTT	CASSRLAGSTYTQYF
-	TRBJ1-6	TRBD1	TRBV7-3	TGTGCCAGCAGGGCTACAGGGGGGAATTCACCCCTCCACTTT	CASRATGGNSPLHF
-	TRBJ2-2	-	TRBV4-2	TGTGCCAGCAGCCACGGCGGGGCCCCCAACACCGGGGAGCTGTTTTTT	CASSHGGAPNTGELFF
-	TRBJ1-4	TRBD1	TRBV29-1	TGCAGCGTTTATGGACAGGGTAGTGAAAAACTGTTTTTT	CSVYGQGSEKLFF
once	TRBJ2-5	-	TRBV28	TGTGCCAGCATCTCACCCCGGTTGGGAGAGACCCAGTACTTC	CASISPRLGETQYF
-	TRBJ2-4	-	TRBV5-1	TGCGCCAGCAGCTTGGGGATTGCCAAAAACATTCAGTACTTC	CASSLGIAKNIQYF
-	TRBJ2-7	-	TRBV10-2	TGCGCCAGCAGTGAGTTCATCGGATACGAGCAGTACTTC	CASSEFIGYEQYF
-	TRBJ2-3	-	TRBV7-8	TGTGCCAGCAGCCCAATGGGGGGGGCTAGCCTAAGCGATACGCAGTATTTT	CASSPMGGASLSDTQYF
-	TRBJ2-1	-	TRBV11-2	TGTGCCAGCCGAGTCCGGAGGACCGACAATGAGCAGTTCTTC	CASRVRRTDNEQFF
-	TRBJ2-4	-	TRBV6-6	TGTGCCAGCAGTTACTCGGACGGCTACGGAAACATTCAGTACTTC	CASSYSDGYGNIQYF
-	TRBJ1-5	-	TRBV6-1	TGTGCCAGCAGGGTCAGGGGTTGGCAGCCCCAGCATTTT	CASRVRGWQPQHF
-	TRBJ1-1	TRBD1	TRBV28	TGTGCCAGCAGCCCCAGGACAGGCTCTATGAACACTGAAGCTTTCTTT	CASSPRTGSMNTEAFF
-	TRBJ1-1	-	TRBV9	TGTGCCAGCAGCCCCGAGGGGGGGGCAAGGACTGAAGCTTTCTTT	CASSPEGGARTEAFF
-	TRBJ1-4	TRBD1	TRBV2	TGTGCCAGCAGTGGCGGGACAGTGAATGAAAAACTGTTTTTT	CASSGGTVNEKLFF
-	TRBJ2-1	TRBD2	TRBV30	TGTGCCTGGAGTGACAAGCGGGAGATTTCCAATGAGCAGTTCTTC	CAWSDKREISNEQFF
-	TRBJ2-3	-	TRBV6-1	TGTGCCAGCAGTGGAAAAGGCACAGATACGCAGTATTTT	CASSGKGTDTQYF
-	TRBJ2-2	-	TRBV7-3	TGTGCCAGCAGCTTAATCGGGGCGGGCACCGGGGAGCTGTTTTTT	CASSLIGAGTGELFF
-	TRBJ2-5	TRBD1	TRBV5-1	TGCGCCAGCAGCTTGGAGGGGGCGGTTTACGAGACCCAGTACTTC	CASSLEGAVYETQYF
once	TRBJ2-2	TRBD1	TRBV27	TGTGCCAGCGGCCGGGACAGGGGATTCACCGGGGAGCTGTTTTTT	CASGRDRGFTGELFF
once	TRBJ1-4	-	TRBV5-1	TGCGCCAGCAGCTTGACAGGACTAACTAATGAAAAACTGTTTTTT	CASSLTGLTNEKLFF
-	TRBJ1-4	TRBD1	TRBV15	TGTGCCACCAGCAGAAACAGGGGTTCTAATGAAAAACTGTTTTTT	CATSRNRGSNEKLFF
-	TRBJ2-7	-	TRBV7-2	TGTGCCAGCAGCAAAAGGGGGGTCCAAAATTACGAGCAGTACTTC	CASSKRGVQNYEQYF
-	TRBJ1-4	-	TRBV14	TGTGCCAGCAGCCAAGGCTTCTGGGCGGTTAATGAAAAACTGTTTTTT	CASSQGFWAVNEKLFF
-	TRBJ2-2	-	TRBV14	TGTGCCAGCAGCCGTCACCTAGGCGGGGAGCTGTTTTTT	CASSRHLGGELFF
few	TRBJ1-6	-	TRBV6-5	TGTGCCAGCAGTTTGTCGCAGAGCGGTTCACCCCTCCACTTT	CASSLSQSGSPLHF
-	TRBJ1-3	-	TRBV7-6	TGTGCCAGCAGCTTAGGGACAGTCTCGAACACCATATATTTT	CASSLGTVSNTIYF
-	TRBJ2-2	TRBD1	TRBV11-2	TGTGCCAGCAGCCGAAGGACAGGTGCGAACACCGGGGAGCTGTTTTTT	CASSRRTGANTGELFF